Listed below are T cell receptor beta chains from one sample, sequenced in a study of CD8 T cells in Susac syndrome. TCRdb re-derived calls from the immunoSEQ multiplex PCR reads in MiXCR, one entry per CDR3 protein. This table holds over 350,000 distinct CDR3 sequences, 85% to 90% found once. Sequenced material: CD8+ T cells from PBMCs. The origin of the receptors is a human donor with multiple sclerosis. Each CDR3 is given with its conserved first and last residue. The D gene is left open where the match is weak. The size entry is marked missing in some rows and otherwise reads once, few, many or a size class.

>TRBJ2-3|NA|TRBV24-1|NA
TGTGCCACCAGTGACCCCACGGACGAGGACGGGACAGATACGCAGTATTTT
CATSDPTDEDGTDTQYF
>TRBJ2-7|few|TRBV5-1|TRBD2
TGCGCCAGCAGCTCGGGACTAGCGGGGGGGCATGGCGAGCAGTACTTC
CASSSGLAGGHGEQYF
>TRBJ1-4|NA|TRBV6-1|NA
TGTGCCAGCAGTGAAGGGACGGGGTCTGAAAAACTGTTTTTT
CASSEGTGSEKLFF
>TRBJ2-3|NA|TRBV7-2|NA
TGTGCCACCCTACGTGGGGGGGGCGCGTTCCAAGATACGCAGTATTTT
CATLRGGGAFQDTQYF
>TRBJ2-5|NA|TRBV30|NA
TGTGCCTGGACGCCCGGGTTTCAAGAGACCCAGTACTTC
CAWTPGFQETQYF
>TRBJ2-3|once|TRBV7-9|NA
TGTGCCAGCAGCTTAGTTGATAGCACAGATACGCAGTATTTT
CASSLVDSTDTQYF
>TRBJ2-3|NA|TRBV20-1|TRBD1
TGCAGTGCTACCAGGGGACAGGGGGTAACAGATACGCAGTATTTT
CSATRGQGVTDTQYF
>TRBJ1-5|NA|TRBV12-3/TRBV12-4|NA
TGTGCCAGCAGCCAGAGTTACAATCAGCCCCAGCATTTT
CASSQSYNQPQHF
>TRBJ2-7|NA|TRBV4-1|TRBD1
TGCGCCAGCAGCCAGGGGTCCGGGACAGGGGGCGGTTACGAGCAGTACTTC
CASSQGSGTGGGYEQYF
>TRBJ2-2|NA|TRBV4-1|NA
TGCGCCAGCAGCCAATTTGAGGGGACCACCGGGGAGCTGTTTTTT
CASSQFEGTTGELFF
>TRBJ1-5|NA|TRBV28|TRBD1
TGTGCCAGCAGTTTAGTACAGGGGACCAAACAGCCCCAGCATTTT
CASSLVQGTKQPQHF
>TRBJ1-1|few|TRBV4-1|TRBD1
TGCGCCAGCAGGGGACAGGGTCTTCCTGAAGCTTTCTTT
CASRGQGLPEAFF
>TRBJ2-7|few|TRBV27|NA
TGTGCCAGCAGTTTGACGGGGTCCCACGAGCAGTACTTC
CASSLTGSHEQYF
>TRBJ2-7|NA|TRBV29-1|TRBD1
TGCAGCGTTGCGAGACAGGGAAACGAGCAGTACTTC
CSVARQGNEQYF
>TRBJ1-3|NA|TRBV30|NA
TGTGCCTGGAGTGCTGGAGTACGCCTAGGGGGAAACACCATATATTTT
CAWSAGVRLGGNTIYF
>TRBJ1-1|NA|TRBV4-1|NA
TGCGCCAGCAGCCAAGATAGGACAGCGAGTTTAACTGAAGCTTTCTTT
CASSQDRTASLTEAFF
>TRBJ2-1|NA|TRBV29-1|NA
TGCAGCGTTGAAGATTTTCAGGACGCCATGGGCCAGTTCTTC
CSVEDFQDAMGQFF
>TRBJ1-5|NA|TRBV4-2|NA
TGTGCCAGCAGCGAACAGGGCGACAATCAGCCCCAGCATTTT
CASSEQGDNQPQHF
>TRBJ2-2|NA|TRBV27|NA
TGTGCCAGCAGTTTGGGCGGAGTCGGGGAGCTGTTTTTT
CASSLGGVGELFF
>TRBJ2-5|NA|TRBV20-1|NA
TGCAGTGCTAGAAAGGGTCTCAAAGAGACCCAGTACTTC
CSARKGLKETQYF
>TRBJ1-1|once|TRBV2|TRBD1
TGTGCCAGCAGTGACAGGCAGGGGGCAACTGAAGCTTTCTTT
CASSDRQGATEAFF
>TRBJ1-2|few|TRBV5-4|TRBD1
TGTGCCAGCAGCTCGGGACAGGGGACCTATGGCTACACCTTC
CASSSGQGTYGYTF
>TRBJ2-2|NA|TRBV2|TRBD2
TGTGCCAGCAGTGAAGTTCCAGCGGGAGGATTCTCCGGGGAGCTGTTTTTT
CASSEVPAGGFSGELFF
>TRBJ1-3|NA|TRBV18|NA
TGTGCCAGCTCGCCCCAAAGACCGTTACTCTCTGGAAACACCATATATTTT
CASSPQRPLLSGNTIYF
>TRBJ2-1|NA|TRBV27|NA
TGTGCCACCCTTCGCTACAATGAGCAGTTCTTC
CATLRYNEQFF
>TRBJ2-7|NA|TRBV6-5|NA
TGTGCCAGCAGTTACTCGAGTCTCGGGGGACAGAGCTCCTACGAGCAGTACTTC
CASSYSSLGGQSSYEQYF
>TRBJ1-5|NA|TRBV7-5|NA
NA
CISVSEVGQGKNQPQHF
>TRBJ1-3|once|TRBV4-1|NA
TGCGCCAGCAGCCAAGAAGGGGGGCGTAACACCATATATTTT
CASSQEGGRNTIYF
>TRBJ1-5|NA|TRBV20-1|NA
TGCAGTGCTACGCCCCAGGGGCACAGCAATCAGCCCCAGCATTTT
CSATPQGHSNQPQHF
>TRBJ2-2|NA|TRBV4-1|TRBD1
TGCGCCAGCAGCCAGTACAGGGGTGGCACCGGGGAGCTGTTTTTT
CASSQYRGGTGELFF
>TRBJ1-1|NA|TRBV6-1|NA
TGTGCCAGCAGTGAAGCAGGGCTCGTCAACACTGAAGCTTTCTTT
CASSEAGLVNTEAFF
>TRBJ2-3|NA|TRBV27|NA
TGTGCCAGCAGTTACTCACGCACAGATACGCAGTATTTT
CASSYSRTDTQYF
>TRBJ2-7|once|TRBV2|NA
TGTGCCAGCAAATCGGGTCTCGAGCAGTACTTC
CASKSGLEQYF
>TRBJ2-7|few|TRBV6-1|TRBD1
TGTGCCAGCAGTGCGGGACAGTTGGGCTACGAGCAGTACTTC
CASSAGQLGYEQYF
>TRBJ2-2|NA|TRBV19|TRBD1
TGTGCCAGTTCGCCGGGACAGGGTTTTTGGGAGCTGTTTTTT
CASSPGQGFWELFF
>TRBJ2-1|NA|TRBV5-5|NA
TGTGCCAGCAGATCATCTGGGGGATACAATGAGCAGTTCTTC
CASRSSGGYNEQFF
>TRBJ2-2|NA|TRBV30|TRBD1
TGTGCCTGGAGTGTGACAGGGTCCCCCGGGGAGCTGTTTTTT
CAWSVTGSPGELFF
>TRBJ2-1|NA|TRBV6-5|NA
TGTGCCAGCAGTTTCTTCTTAACGGGACGTATGAGCTCCTACAATGAGCAGTTCTTC
CASSFFLTGRMSSYNEQFF
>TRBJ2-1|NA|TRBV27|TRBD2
TGTGCCAGCACAATAGCGGGAGACTACAATGAGCAGTTCTTC
CASTIAGDYNEQFF
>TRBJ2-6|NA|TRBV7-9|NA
TGTGCCAGCAGCCTCCCAGGGATTAACTCTGGGGCCAACGTCCTGACTTTC
CASSLPGINSGANVLTF
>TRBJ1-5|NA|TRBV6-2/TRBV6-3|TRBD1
TGTGCCAGCAGGCCTTGGGACAGCTTTAGCAATCAGCCCCAGCATTTT
CASRPWDSFSNQPQHF
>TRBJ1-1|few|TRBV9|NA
TGTGCCAGCACCCGAGAGGGGCTGAACACTGAAGCTTTCTTT
CASTREGLNTEAFF
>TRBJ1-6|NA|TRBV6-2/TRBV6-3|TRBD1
TGTGCCAGCAGTTTCCATTCGACAGGGGGCCGAAGCCCTTGGAAGGGGGATTCACCCCTCCACTTT
CASSFHSTGGRSPWKGDSPLHF
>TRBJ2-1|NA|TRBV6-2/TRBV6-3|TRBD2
TGTGCCAGCAGTGGGGGAGGCGGGGGCTACAATGAGCAGTTCTTC
CASSGGGGGYNEQFF